These T cell receptor beta chains were read from a single sample in a study of control samples from healthy donors and cancer patients. Repertoires were generated with immunoSEQ multiplex PCR, while TCRdb's copy carries only in-frame clones and drops some. The table lists roughly 120,000 clones, 88% of them singletons. Sequenced input: blood. All receptors derive from a woman in her 70s in good health. Each CDR3 is given with its conserved first and last residue.

V gene	J gene	CDR3 protein
TRBV2	TRBJ1-4	CASSLGTGFRKLFF
TRBV2	TRBJ2-3	CASSGRGRTDTQYF
TRBV5-6	TRBJ1-5	CASGRRASNQPQHF
TRBV19	TRBJ2-3	CASSVRDRGPTDTQYF
TRBV11-2	TRBJ1-1	CASQTGLLNTEAFF
TRBV10-1	TRBJ2-7	CASSQGPIDEQYF
TRBV5-1	TRBJ2-7	CASSLASFGRSSYEQYF
TRBV7-9	TRBJ2-5	CASSSGQGLETQYF
TRBV10-3	TRBJ1-1	CAISEYDRGGTEAFF
TRBV29-1	TRBJ2-1	CSVEWRDRGYNEQFF
TRBV5-6	TRBJ2-5	CASRSSTGEETQYF
TRBV7-9	TRBJ2-1	CASSGRDGYNEQFF
TRBV6-1	TRBJ2-5	CASSEYGGAGETQYF
TRBV19	TRBJ1-2	CASSTAGQGPGGYTF
TRBV27	TRBJ1-1	CASSTHRGPGTEAFF
TRBV19	TRBJ2-5	CASSPPRGETQYF
TRBV29-1	TRBJ2-3	CSVRGLIGIDTQYF
TRBV11-2	TRBJ2-7	CASSLLSSYEQYF
TRBV7-2	TRBJ1-6	CASRGLINSPLHF
TRBV2	TRBJ1-1	CASSLQGGNTEAFF
TRBV6-5	TRBJ2-7	CASSYDASGRYEQYF
TRBV10-2	TRBJ2-3	CASSDLGPDTQYF
TRBV2	TRBJ2-1	CASGKGLAEDEQFF
TRBV14	TRBJ1-2	CASSQDWDSFYGYTF
TRBV7-2	TRBJ2-7	CASSLGLAGDEQYF
TRBV19	TRBJ1-4	CASSRGQREKLFF
TRBV19	TRBJ2-1	CASSRGSYNEQFF
TRBV7-9	TRBJ2-2	CASSLAMGRENSGELFF
TRBV5-6	TRBJ2-2	CASSLGWGTANTGELFF
TRBV6-5	TRBJ1-5	CASSSYRGSNQPQHF
TRBV7-2	TRBJ2-7	CASSPTSGGDLLEQYF
TRBV6-1	TRBJ2-5	CASSATVRNDQETQYF
TRBV5-4	TRBJ2-3	CASTSTIGTDTQYF
TRBV7-2	TRBJ2-2	CASSPTGELFF
TRBV4-1	TRBJ2-3	CASSQGAGAGDTQYF
TRBV3-1/TRBV3-2	TRBJ1-1	CASTQRGAGNRAEAFF
TRBV14	TRBJ1-5	CASSARRRQPQHF
TRBV3-1/TRBV3-2	TRBJ2-1	CASSQGTSGGAYNEQFF
TRBV4-3	TRBJ1-1	CASSPQILTGGATEAFF
TRBV6-1	TRBJ1-1	CASSEEEGYTEAFF
TRBV12-3/TRBV12-4	TRBJ2-1	CASSGGFNNEQFF
TRBV10-3	TRBJ1-1	CAIRATGNTEAFF
TRBV9	TRBJ2-3	CASSALADTQYF
TRBV7-6	TRBJ2-1	CASSLAGGEQFF
TRBV4-1	TRBJ1-1	CASSQDPSGTDYTEAFF
TRBV5-1	TRBJ2-7	CASSLQVPGYEQYF
TRBV5-1	TRBJ1-4	CASSLNPGQGITNEKLFF